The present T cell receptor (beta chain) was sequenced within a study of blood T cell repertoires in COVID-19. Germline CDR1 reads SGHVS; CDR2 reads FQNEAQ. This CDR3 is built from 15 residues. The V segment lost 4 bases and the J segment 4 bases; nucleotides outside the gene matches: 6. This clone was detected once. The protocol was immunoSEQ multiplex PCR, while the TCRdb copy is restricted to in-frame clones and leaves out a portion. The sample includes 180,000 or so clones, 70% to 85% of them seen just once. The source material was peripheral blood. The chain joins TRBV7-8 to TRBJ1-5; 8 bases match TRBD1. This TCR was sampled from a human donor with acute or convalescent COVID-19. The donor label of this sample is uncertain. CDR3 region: CASSWDRSLNQPQHF. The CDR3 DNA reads TGTGCCAGCAGCTGGGACAGGTCCTTAAATCAGCCCCAGCATTTT.